Each of the 12 T cell receptor beta chains below was sequenced from the same sample in a study of radiation and T cells in renal cell carcinoma. As to time point: blood 2 weeks post-SBRT. Indicated treatment: 15 Gy SBRT to primary tumor, nephrectomy 4 weeks later. Profiled with immunoSEQ multiplex PCR; TCRdb holds only in-frame clones, not every one. This table holds 70,000 or so clones, about 81% found once. Sequenced material: blood, taken from a patient whose treatment included radiotherapy and nephrectomy. The receptors here all came from a man in his sixties with renal cell carcinoma.

The J gene is TRBJ2-5, the V gene TRBV28; 7 nucleotides align to TRBD2. V shed 8 bases, J shed 5 bases, and the junction held 11 bases outside the gene matches. CDR1 is MDHEN, CDR2 SYDVKM, per germline. The CDR3 runs to 14 residues. CDR3 in DNA: TGTGCCAGCGGGGGGGTTCCCAAAGGGGAGACCCAGTACTTC. It specifies CASGGVPKGETQYF.

This sequence joins TRBV5-1 and TRBJ2-3; no clear D gene. Germline-derived CDR1 and CDR2 are SGHRS and YFSETQ. V was cut by 0 bases and J by 1 base, with 6 bases left in between. CDR3 size: 14 residues. The CDR3 reads CASSLERGTDTQYF. The CDR3 DNA reads as TGCGCCAGCAGCTTGGAACGGGGCACAGATACGCAGTATTTT.

V usage is TRBV6-5 and J usage is TRBJ2-1; no clear D. Trimming left V 7 bases short and J 5 bases short, with 12 bases between. The length of the CDR3 is 13 residues. CDR1 and CDR2 (germline): MNHEY, SVGAGI. Here the CDR3 DNA reads TGTGCCAGCACGTACTCCCAAAACAATGAGCAGTTCTTC. Residues: CASTYSQNNEQFF.

The genes are TRBV1 and TRBJ1-2. TRBV1 is a known pseudogene. This CDR3 has 11 amino acids. CDR3 sequence reads: CTSAGSYGYTF. The CDR3 DNA is TGCACCAGTGCGGGGAGCTATGGCTACACCTTC.

The gene calls are TRBV4-1 and TRBJ1-5; D call uncertain. Germline CDR1 MGHRA, CDR2 YSYEKL. V lost 1 base, J lost 4 bases, and 5 bases lay in between. The CDR3 loop spans 13 amino acids. CDR3 DNA: TGCGCCAGCAGCCAAGGGCTGAATCAGCCCCAGCATTTT. This encodes CASSQGLNQPQHF.

The V call is TRBV30, the J call TRBJ1-1; TRBD1 aligns across 7 bases. The CDR3 runs 13 residues. Germline loops: CDR1 GTSNPN, CDR2 SVGIG (reference sequence). Trimming removed 5 bases from V and 3 bases from J; junction bases left unmatched: 6. The CDR3 spells CAWRDSGDTEAFF. CDR3 bases: TGTGCCTGGCGGGACAGTGGGGACACTGAAGCTTTCTTT.

This clone was found a few times. This sample includes further DNA sequences coding for the same CDR3. This chain uses TRBV7-2 with TRBJ2-7; no clear D. Germline CDR1 and CDR2: SGHTA and FQGNSA. The CDR3 has 15 amino acids. Trimming stripped 1 base from V and 2 bases from J, with 12 bases between. As DNA, the CDR3 is TGTGCCAGCAGCTTAGAAGGCCTTGGGGCCTACGAGCAGTACTTC. It translates to CASSLEGLGAYEQYF.

This sequence joins TRBV7-9 and TRBJ2-1; D is unclear. Germline CDR1 and CDR2: SEHNR and FQNEAQ (reference sequence). CDR3 length: 11 residues. The V and J ends lost 3 bases and 9 bases respectively, with 6 bases between them. The CDR3 loop reads CASSFGVEQFF. The CDR3 DNA follows: TGTGCCAGCAGCTTTGGGGTTGAGCAGTTCTTC. Looking up the rest from reference TRBV7-9 and TRBJ2-1 gives the full variable domain: DTGVSQNPRHKITKRGQNVTFRCDPISEHNRLYWYRQTLGQGPEFLTYFQNEAQLEKSRLLSDRFSAERPKGSFSTLEIQRTEQGDSAMYLCASSFGVEQFFGPGTRLTVL.

The J gene is TRBJ2-3, the V gene TRBV4-2; D is uncertain. CDR1 and CDR2 from the germline V gene are LGHNA and YNFKEQ. V shed 0 bases and J shed 5 bases, with 21 bases lying between them. This CDR3 region has 18 residues. The CDR3 sequence is CASSQDRSGPPEEDTQYF. CDR3 bases: TGTGCCAGCAGCCAAGATAGGTCCGGACCGCCAGAGGAAGATACGCAGTATTTT.

The chain carries TRBV5-1 and TRBJ2-1, with D perhaps TRBD1 or TRBD2 (5 bases each). The ends were cut back, 0 bases at V and 6 bases at J, with 13 bases in the middle. This CDR3 region has 15 residues. Germline V gives CDR1 SGHRS, CDR2 YFSETQ. The CDR3 nucleotides read TGCGCCAGCAGCTTGGCTCTCGGGACGCGCAATGAGCAGTTCTTC. Amino acid sequence: CASSLALGTRNEQFF.

In this sample, this clone turned up a few times. The genes are TRBV6-5 and TRBJ1-1; TRBD1 agrees at 9 bases. V shed 5 bases and J 11 bases; nucleotides not matched to a gene: 15. The CDR3 loop spans 15 amino acids. In germline, CDR1 is MNHEY, CDR2 SVGAGI. The chain's CDR3 is CASSAPTGGVSRAFF. CDR3 nucleotide sequence: TGTGCCAGCAGTGCGCCTACAGGGGGCGTAAGTCGGGCTTTCTTT.

The chain couples TRBV5-6 to TRBJ1-6; D call uncertain. Per germline, CDR1 SGHDT and CDR2 YYEEEE. V was clipped by 1 base and J by 7 bases, with 6 bases between them. CDR3 length: 13 residues. CDR3 in DNA: TGTGCCAGCAGCTTGCCGATGAATTCACCCCTCCACTTT. Its translation: CASSLPMNSPLHF.